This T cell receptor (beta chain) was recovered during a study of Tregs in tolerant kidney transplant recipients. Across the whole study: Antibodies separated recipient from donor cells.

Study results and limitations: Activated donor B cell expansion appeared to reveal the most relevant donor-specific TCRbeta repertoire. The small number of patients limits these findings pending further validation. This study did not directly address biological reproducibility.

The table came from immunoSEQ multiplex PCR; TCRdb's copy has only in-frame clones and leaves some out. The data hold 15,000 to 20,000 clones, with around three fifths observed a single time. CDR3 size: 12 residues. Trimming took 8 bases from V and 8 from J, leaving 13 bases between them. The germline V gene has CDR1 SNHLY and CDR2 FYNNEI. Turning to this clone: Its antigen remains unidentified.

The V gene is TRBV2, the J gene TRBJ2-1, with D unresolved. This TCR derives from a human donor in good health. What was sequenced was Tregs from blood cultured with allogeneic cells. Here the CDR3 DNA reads TGTGCCAGCTTAAAATCTGGCTATGAGCAGTTCTTC. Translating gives CASLKSGYEQFF.